A single sample is the source of the 2 T cell receptor beta chains below, sequenced in a study of blood T cell repertoires in COVID-19. Clones were sequenced by immunoSEQ multiplex PCR, and TCRdb holds only the in-frame ones, with some missing. Of 150,000 to 200,000 clones in the sample, around 80% are singletons; the top ten hold around 15%. The sample taken for sequencing was PBMCs or T cells enriched from blood (not recorded which). The receptors here all came from a woman aged 50 to 65 who had recovered from COVID-19.

The V call is TRBV28, the J call TRBJ1-2; 12 bases fit TRBD1. The trim removed 6 bases at V and 6 bases at J, leaving 11 bases unmatched. The CDR3 loop spans 16 amino acids. CDR1 is MDHEN and CDR2 is SYDVKM in the germline V gene. The DNA of the CDR3 is TGTGCCAGCAGCTACCGGGACAGGGGGCGTTCAAATGGCTACACCTTC. This gives the protein CASSYRDRGRSNGYTF.

This chain connects TRBV3-1 (or the pseudogene TRBV3-2) to TRBJ2-1; perhaps TRBD2 as D (6 bases). V lost 0 bases and J lost 8, with 11 bases in between. Looked up from germline, CDR1 is LGHDT and CDR2 is YNNKEL (reference sequence). This CDR3 is built from 14 residues. The CDR3 DNA reads TGTGCCAGCAGCCAAGATCCAACTAGCTATGAGCAGTTCTTC. Protein sequence: CASSQDPTSYEQFF.